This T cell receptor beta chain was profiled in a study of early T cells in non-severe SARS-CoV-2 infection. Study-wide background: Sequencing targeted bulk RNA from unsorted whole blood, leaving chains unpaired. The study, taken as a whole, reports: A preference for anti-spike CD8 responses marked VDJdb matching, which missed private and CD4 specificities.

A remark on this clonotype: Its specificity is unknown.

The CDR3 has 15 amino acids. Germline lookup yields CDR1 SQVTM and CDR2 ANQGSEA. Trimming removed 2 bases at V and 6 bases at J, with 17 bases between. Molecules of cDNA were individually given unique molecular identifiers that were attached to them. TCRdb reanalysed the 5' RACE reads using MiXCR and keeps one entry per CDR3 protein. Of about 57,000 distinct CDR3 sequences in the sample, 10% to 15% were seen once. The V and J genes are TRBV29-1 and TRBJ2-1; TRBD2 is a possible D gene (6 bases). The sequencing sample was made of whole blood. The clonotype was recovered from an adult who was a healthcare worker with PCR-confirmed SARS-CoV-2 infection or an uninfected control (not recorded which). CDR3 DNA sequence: TGCAGCGTTGAATGGGACCCCAGGAGGGGCAATGAGCAGTTCTTC. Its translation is CSVEWDPRRGNEQFF.